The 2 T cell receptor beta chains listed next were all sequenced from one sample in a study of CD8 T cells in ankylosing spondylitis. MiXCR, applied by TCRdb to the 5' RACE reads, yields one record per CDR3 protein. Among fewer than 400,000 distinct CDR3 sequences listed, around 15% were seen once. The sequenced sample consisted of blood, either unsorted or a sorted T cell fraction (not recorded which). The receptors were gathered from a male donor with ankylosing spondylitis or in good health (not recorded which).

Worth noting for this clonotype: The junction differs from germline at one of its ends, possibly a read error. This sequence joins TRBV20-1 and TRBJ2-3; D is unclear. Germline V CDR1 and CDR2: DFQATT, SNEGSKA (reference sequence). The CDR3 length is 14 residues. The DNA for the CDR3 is TGCAGTGCTCGTTCGGGCCTCCTCACAGACACGCAGTATTTT. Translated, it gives CSARSGLLTDTQYF.

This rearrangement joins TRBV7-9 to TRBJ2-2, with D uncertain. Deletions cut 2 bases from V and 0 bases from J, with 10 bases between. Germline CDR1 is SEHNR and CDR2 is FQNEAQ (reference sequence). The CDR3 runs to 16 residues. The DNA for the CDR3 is TGTGCCAGCAGCTTATTCGGTCCCGCGAACACCGGGGAGCTGTTTTTT. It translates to CASSLFGPANTGELFF.